Below are 28 T cell receptor beta chains sequenced from a single sample in a study of cytomegalovirus exposure and HLA in healthy donors. Both 60 Vbeta primers and 13 Jbeta primers went into the PCR. TCRdb keeps only in-frame clones here, not all; method: immunoSEQ multiplex PCR. In all, the sample yields 87,000 or so clones. Source material: PBMCs. These receptors came from a man aged 45-65 years in good health and CMV-seropositive.

The gene calls are TRBV18 and TRBJ2-3; D is possibly TRBD2 (6 bases). This CDR3 is 16 amino acids long. Germline CDR1 reads KGHSH; CDR2 reads LQKENI. V shed 0 bases and J shed 5 bases, with 15 bases lying between them. The CDR3 nucleotides are TGTGCCAGCTCACCACCGGCCGGGGGAGGTAGAGATACGCAGTATTTT. It is translated as CASSPPAGGGRDTQYF.

The genes are TRBV5-1 and TRBJ1-4, with 7 bases identical to TRBD1. The CDR3 sequence is 15 residues long. Unmatched junction bases numbered 10, after V lost 4 bases and J lost 7 bases. Germline lookup yields CDR1 SGHRS and CDR2 YFSETQ. The CDR3 loop is CASSPQGTASEKLFF. Here the CDR3 DNA reads TGCGCCAGCAGCCCCCAAGGGACAGCCAGTGAAAAACTGTTTTTT.

The chain uses TRBV2 and TRBJ1-2, with D uncertain. Germline V gives CDR1 SNHLY, CDR2 FYNNEI. V gave up 4 bases and J gave up 5 bases, with 11 bases separating them. This CDR3 is 13 amino acids long. The DNA of the CDR3 is TGTGCCAGCAGTGTAGGTCCGAGGTATGGCTACACCTTC. Translated, it gives CASSVGPRYGYTF.

This sequence joins TRBV7-2 and TRBJ2-5; TRBD2 is a possible D gene (5 bases). This CDR3 has 13 residues. The germline V and J ends were trimmed by 5 bases and 7 bases, with 14 bases remaining between them. The germline gives CDR1 SGHTA, CDR2 FQGNSA. The CDR3: CASSLSVDGTQYF. CDR3 DNA: TGTGCCAGCAGCCTTAGCGTAGACGGGACCCAGTACTTC.

V is TRBV6-1 and J is TRBJ2-2, with a tentative D call TRBD2 (5 bases). V was pared by 10 bases and J by 6 bases, with 15 bases between. The CDR3 totals 13 residues. Per germline, CDR1 MNHNS and CDR2 SASEGT. The CDR3 reads CATQRLNAGELFF. Here the CDR3 DNA reads TGTGCCACTCAGCGGTTAAATGCCGGGGAGCTGTTTTTT.

The chain carries TRBV25-1 and TRBJ1-1; perhaps TRBD1 as D (5 bases). The CDR3 covers 14 residues. Trimming removed 5 bases from V and 10 bases from J, with 20 bases in between. From germline, CDR1 is MGHDK and CDR2 SYGVNS. CDR3: CASSPLGTGGGAFF. The DNA of the CDR3 is TGTGCCAGCAGTCCCTTGGGGACCGGCGGGGGAGCTTTCTTT.

This chain uses TRBV27 with TRBJ1-2, with D possibly being TRBD1 (6 bases). CDR1 MNHEY and CDR2 SMNVEV come from the germline V gene (reference sequence). Between the trimmed V and J ends, which lost 2 bases and 7 bases, there was a span of 14 bases. This CDR3 has 14 amino acids. CDR3 DNA: TGTGCCAGCAGTTTAAGGTTGGCAGGGGCTGGCTACACCTTC. Its translation is CASSLRLAGAGYTF.

The chain couples TRBV28 to TRBJ2-3; TRBD2 matches 10 bases. Germline CDR1 reads MDHEN; CDR2 reads SYDVKM. The CDR3 runs 15 residues. V gave up 8 bases and J gave up 1 base; unmatched junction bases: 6. CDR3 protein: CASVTGTSGTDTQYF. The DNA of the CDR3 is TGTGCCAGCGTTACCGGGACTAGCGGCACAGATACGCAGTATTTT.

The chain combines TRBV5-6 with TRBJ1-5; the D is unclear. This CDR3 is built from 12 residues. Between the trimmed V and J ends, which lost 2 bases and 3 bases, there was a span of 3 bases. Per the germline V gene, CDR1 is SGHDT and CDR2 is YYEEEE. The DNA of the CDR3 is TGTGCCAGCAGCTTATACAATCAGCCCCAGCATTTT. Translating gives CASSLYNQPQHF. Full variable domain (missing parts from reference TRBV5-6 and TRBJ1-5): DAGVTQSPTHLIKTRGQQVTLRCSPKSGHDTVSWYQQALGQGPQFIFQYYEEEERQRGNFPDRFSGHQFPNYSSELNVNALLLGDSALYLCASSLYNQPQHFGDGTRLSIL.

As for this clone: At one of its ends the junction is not consistent with the germline gene, which may arise from a read error. The sample has other DNA sequences that encode this CDR3 too. CDR3: CASSLALLAGDNEQFF. As DNA, the CDR3 is TGTGCCAGCAGTTTGGCACTGCTAGCGGGAGACAATGAGCAGTTCTTC. The chain carries TRBV5-6 and TRBJ2-1; TRBD2 agrees at 10 bases. Germline assignment: CDR1 SGHDT and CDR2 YYEEEE. The CDR3 extends over 16 amino acids.

The chain couples TRBV4-2 to TRBJ2-7; 10 bases are shared with TRBD2. CDR1 LGHNA and CDR2 YNFKEQ come from the germline V gene. Trimming took 3 bases from V and 7 from J; bases not matched to a gene: 15. The CDR3 contains 17 residues. The CDR3 here is CASSHALAGEGLGEQYF. DNA of the CDR3: TGTGCCAGCAGCCATGCCCTAGCGGGAGAGGGGTTGGGGGAGCAGTACTTC.

V usage is TRBV5-4 and J usage is TRBJ1-1, with D possibly being TRBD1 (6 bases). CDR3 length equals 15 residues. V was clipped by 5 bases and J by 4 bases, with 18 bases between them. CDR1 and CDR2 (germline): SGHNT, YYREEE (reference sequence). CDR3 coding DNA: TGTGCCAGCAGTCCGGGGGGGGCGCGGGCCACTGAAGCTTTCTTT. Protein sequence: CASSPGGARATEAFF.

V usage is TRBV6-6 and J usage is TRBJ2-1; 11 nucleotides match TRBD2. The V gene's germline CDR1 is MNHNY and CDR2 SVGAGI (reference sequence). J was trimmed by 4 bases and V by 3 bases; bases with no gene match: 2. CDR3 size: 15 residues. The CDR3 coding sequence is TGTGCCAGCAGTTATGGGACTAGCGGATACAATGAGCAGTTCTTC. Translating gives CASSYGTSGYNEQFF.

V is TRBV30 and J is TRBJ2-2; a weak D match, TRBD1 (6 bases). The CDR3 consists of 13 residues. Germline CDR1 and CDR2: GTSNPN and SVGIG (reference sequence). V dropped 7 bases and J dropped 7 bases, with 16 bases sitting between them. This CDR3 reads CASQGIEGGELFF. The CDR3, as DNA: TGTGCCTCCCAGGGGATAGAAGGCGGGGAGCTGTTTTTT. Together with reference TRBV30 and TRBJ2-2, the CDR3 gives the full variable domain: SQTIHQWPATLVQPVGSPLSLECTVEGTSNPNLYWYRQAAGRGLQLLFYSVGIGQISSEVPQNLSASRPQDRQFILSSKKLLLSDSGFYLCASQGIEGGELFFGEGSRLTVL.

The rearrangement joins TRBV7-9 to TRBJ2-7; no definite D call. Germline V gives CDR1 SEHNR, CDR2 FQNEAQ (reference sequence). V was trimmed by 2 bases and J by 1 base, leaving 15 bases between them. This CDR3 spans 16 amino acids. CDR3: CASSLLGGVPSYEQYV. The CDR3, as DNA: TGTGCCAGCAGCTTACTAGGCGGCGTACCTTCCTACGAGCAGTACGTC.

The V call is TRBV19, the J call TRBJ1-5, with D tentatively TRBD1 (6 bases). The CDR3 extends over 13 amino acids. Germline V gene data show CDR1 as LNHDA and CDR2 as SQIVND (reference sequence). V was trimmed by 3 bases and J by 4 bases, leaving 7 bases between them. The CDR3 loop is CASSMTGNQPQHF. The CDR3 nucleotides are TGTGCCAGTAGTATGACAGGTAATCAGCCCCAGCATTTT.

The chain combines TRBV29-1 with TRBJ2-1, with TRBD2 identical over 8 bases. Germline-derived CDR1 and CDR2 are SQVTM and ANQGSEA. The CDR3 consists of 14 residues. After removal of 7 bases from V and 3 bases from J, the junction contained 8 bases not matched to a gene. This chain's CDR3 is CSAETSGFYNEQFF. Here the CDR3 DNA reads TGCAGCGCAGAAACTAGCGGATTCTACAATGAGCAGTTCTTC.

The J gene is TRBJ1-1, the V gene TRBV5-4, with 7 bases identical to TRBD1. Germline trimming cut 2 bases from V and 8 bases from J; bases unmatched to any gene: 6. The CDR3 consists of 13 residues. CDR1 and CDR2 from the germline V gene are SGHNT and YYREEE (reference sequence). In DNA form, the CDR3 reads TGTGCCAGCAGCTTACCACAGGGGAGAGAAGCTTTCTTT. Translating it yields CASSLPQGREAFF.

V usage is TRBV7-9 and J usage is TRBJ1-1; the D gene is possibly TRBD1 (6 bases). The ends were cut back, 6 bases at V and 4 bases at J, with 24 bases in the middle. CDR1 SEHNR and CDR2 FQNEAQ come from the germline V gene (reference sequence). The CDR3 has 17 amino acids. For the CDR3, the DNA is TGTGCCAGCAGTCCCTCGCGGGGGCTACTCGGGGGCACTGAAGCTTTCTTT. Amino acids: CASSPSRGLLGGTEAFF.

The chain recombines TRBV11-3 with TRBJ2-1, with 8 positions matching TRBD2. Germline CDR1 and CDR2: SGHNT and YENEEA. The CDR3 loop spans 11 amino acids. The trim removed 7 bases at V and 9 bases at J, leaving 2 bases unmatched. Written as DNA, the CDR3 is TGTGCCAGCAAAGCGGGAGTTGAGCAGTTCTTC. This translates into CASKAGVEQFF.

This chain links TRBV30 with TRBJ1-3; D unresolved. From germline, CDR1 is GTSNPN and CDR2 SVGIG (reference sequence). Trimming left V 1 base short and J 0 bases short, with 7 bases between. The CDR3 contains 14 residues. The CDR3 nucleotides read TGTGCCTGGAGTGACTGGAGCTCTGGAAACACCATATATTTT. Encoded protein: CAWSDWSSGNTIYF.

This chain uses TRBV5-6 with TRBJ2-2; D is possibly TRBD2 (5 bases). The CDR3 covers 17 residues. Per germline, CDR1 SGHDT and CDR2 YYEEEE. The V gene lost 4 bases and the J gene lost 7 bases, with 23 bases spanning the gap. CDR3 loop: CASSPGSVPPSHGELFF. The CDR3 region has the DNA TGTGCCAGCAGCCCGGGGAGCGTCCCGCCTTCTCACGGGGAGCTGTTTTTT.

The CDR3: CASSVNRAYSNQPQHF. The CDR3 DNA sequence: TGTGCCAGCAGTGTAAACAGGGCCTATAGCAATCAGCCCCAGCATTTT. The chain carries TRBV2 and TRBJ1-5, with a weak D call TRBD1 (6 bases). The V gene lost 4 bases and the J gene lost 0 bases, with 13 bases spanning the gap. Germline CDR1 reads SNHLY; CDR2 reads FYNNEI. There are 16 residues in the CDR3. The full variable domain, in which reference TRBV2 and TRBJ1-5 provide the parts outside the CDR3, is EPEVTQTPSHQVTQMGQEVILRCVPISNHLYFYWYRQILGQKVEFLVSFYNNEISEKSEIFDDQFSVERPDGSNFTLKIRSTKLEDSAMYFCASSVNRAYSNQPQHFGDGTRLSIL.

The chain uses TRBV5-6 and TRBJ2-1; a weak D match, TRBD1 (5 bases). CDR3 length equals 15 residues. Germline CDR1 SGHDT, CDR2 YYEEEE. V shed 4 bases and J shed 0 bases, with 11 bases lying between them. CDR3 loop: CASSPDTVSYNEQFF. The CDR3 nucleotides are TGTGCCAGCAGCCCGGACACCGTCTCCTACAATGAGCAGTTCTTC.

The rearrangement joins TRBV29-1 to TRBJ2-3; a possible D gene is TRBD1 (6 bases). The V gene lost 4 bases and the J gene lost 1 base, with 12 bases spanning the gap. This CDR3 contains 14 residues. Germline CDR1 is SQVTM and CDR2 is ANQGSEA. The CDR3: CSVAEQGRTDTQYF. DNA of the CDR3: TGCAGCGTTGCCGAACAGGGACGCACAGATACGCAGTATTTT.

The chain joins TRBV29-1 to TRBJ2-2; D remains ambiguous. The CDR3 runs 18 residues. V was cut by 4 bases and J by 0 bases, with 21 bases left in between. Germline CDR1 is SQVTM and CDR2 is ANQGSEA. CDR3 DNA sequence: TGCAGCGTTGTCGGTTCAGGAAACCTAAATCCGAACACCGGGGAGCTGTTTTTT. Protein sequence: CSVVGSGNLNPNTGELFF.

CDR3 sequence reads: CASSRGDLLNEQFF. The CDR3, as DNA: TGTGCCAGTAGTAGGGGGGATCTCCTCAATGAGCAGTTCTTC. V usage is TRBV19 and J usage is TRBJ2-1, with D perhaps TRBD2 (6 bases). The CDR3 extends over 14 amino acids. Germline CDR1 is LNHDA and CDR2 is SQIVND (reference sequence). With 4 bases removed from V and 6 bases from J, the gap between germline ends came to 13 bases.

The chain joins TRBV19 to TRBJ1-1, with D maybe TRBD1 (5 bases). Germline assignment: CDR1 LNHDA and CDR2 SQIVND (reference sequence). The CDR3 has 15 residues. Trimming took 1 base from V and 5 from J, leaving 14 bases between them. The DNA of the CDR3 is TGTGCCAGTAGTATAGTTCCGGGGGAAGGGACTGAAGCTTTCTTT. This codes for CASSIVPGEGTEAFF. The complete variable domain, with remaining parts taken from reference TRBV19 and TRBJ1-1, reads DGGITQSPKYLFRKEGQNVTLSCEQNLNHDAMYWYRQDPGQGLRLIYYSQIVNDFQKGDIAEGYSVSREKKESFPLTVTSAQKNPTAFYLCASSIVPGEGTEAFFGQGTRLTVV.